This TCR beta chain originates from a study of beta chain features in type 1 diabetes. Background on the study: The number of sorted cells examined across all samples was around 98 million. The study's findings and limits: Lower insertion and higher deletion counts appeared at VDJ junctions in type 1 diabetes patients. Cells that show high TCR expression could be over-represented by cDNA sequencing.

Looked up from germline, CDR1 is LNHDA and CDR2 is SQIVND (reference sequence). CDR3 length: 14 residues. V was clipped by 7 bases and J by 5 bases; unmatched bases: 9. A note on this clone: Its antigen is undetermined.

The entirety of the isolated RNA underwent reverse transcription, so expressed TCRB transcripts were sequenced. Data came from immunoSEQ multiplex PCR; TCRdb stores just in-frame clones and leaves some out. The sample has some 400,000 clones; less than 15% are singletons. The sequencing sample was made of naive CD4+ T cells from blood. This sequence originates from a woman aged 18-35 years in good health. The V and J genes are TRBV19 and TRBJ1-2; 8 positions match TRBD1. CDR3 loop: CASTSDRGRYGYTF. The CDR3 coding sequence is TGTGCCAGTACCTCAGACAGGGGACGATATGGCTACACCTTC.